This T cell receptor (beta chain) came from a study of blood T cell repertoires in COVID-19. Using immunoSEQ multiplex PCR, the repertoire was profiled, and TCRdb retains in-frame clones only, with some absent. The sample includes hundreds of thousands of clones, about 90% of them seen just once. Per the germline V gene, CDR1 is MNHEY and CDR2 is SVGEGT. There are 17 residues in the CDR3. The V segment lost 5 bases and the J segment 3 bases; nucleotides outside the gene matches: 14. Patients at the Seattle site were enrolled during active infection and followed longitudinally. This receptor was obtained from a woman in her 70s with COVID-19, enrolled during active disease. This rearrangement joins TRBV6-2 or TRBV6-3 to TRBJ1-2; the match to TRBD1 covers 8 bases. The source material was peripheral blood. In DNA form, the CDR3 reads TGTGCCAGCAGTACATCATCAGGGGGCAAGTTTTACTATGGCTACACCTTC. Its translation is CASSTSSGGKFYYGYTF.